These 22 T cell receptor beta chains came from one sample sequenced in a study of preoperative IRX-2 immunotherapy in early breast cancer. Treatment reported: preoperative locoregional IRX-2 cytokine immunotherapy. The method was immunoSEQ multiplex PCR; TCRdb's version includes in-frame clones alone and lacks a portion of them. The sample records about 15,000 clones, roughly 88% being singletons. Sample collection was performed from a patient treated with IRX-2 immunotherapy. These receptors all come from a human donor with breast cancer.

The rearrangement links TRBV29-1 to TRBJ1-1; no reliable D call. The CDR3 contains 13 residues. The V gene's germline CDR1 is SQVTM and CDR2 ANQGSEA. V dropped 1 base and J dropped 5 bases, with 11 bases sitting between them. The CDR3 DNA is TGCAGCGTTGAAGTATTGGAGGAAACTGAAGCTTTCTTT. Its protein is CSVEVLEETEAFF. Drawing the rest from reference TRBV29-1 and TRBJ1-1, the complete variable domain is SAVISQKPSRDICQRGTSLTIQCQVDSQVTMMFWYRQQPGQSLTLIATANQGSEATYESGFVIDKFPISRPNLTFSTLTVSNMSPEDSSIYLCSVEVLEETEAFFGQGTRLTVV.

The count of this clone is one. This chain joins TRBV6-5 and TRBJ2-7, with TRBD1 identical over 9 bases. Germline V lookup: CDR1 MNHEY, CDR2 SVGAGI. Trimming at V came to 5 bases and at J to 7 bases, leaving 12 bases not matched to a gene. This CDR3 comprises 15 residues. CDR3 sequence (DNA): TGTGCCAGCAGTCGCCCCGGGACAGGGTCGGGGGAGCAGTACTTC. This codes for CASSRPGTGSGEQYF.

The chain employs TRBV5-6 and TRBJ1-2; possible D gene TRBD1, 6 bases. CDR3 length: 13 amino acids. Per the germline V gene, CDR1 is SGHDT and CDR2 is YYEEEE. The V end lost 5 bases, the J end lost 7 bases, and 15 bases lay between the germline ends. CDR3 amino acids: CASSLQGPGGYTF. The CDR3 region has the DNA TGTGCCAGCAGTCTCCAGGGGCCTGGTGGCTACACCTTC.

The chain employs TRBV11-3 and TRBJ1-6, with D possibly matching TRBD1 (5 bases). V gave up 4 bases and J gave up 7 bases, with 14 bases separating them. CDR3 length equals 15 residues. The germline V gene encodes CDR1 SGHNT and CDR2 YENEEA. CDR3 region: CASSSTGTVNSPLHF. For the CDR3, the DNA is TGTGCCAGCAGCTCCACGGGGACCGTCAATTCACCCCTCCACTTT.

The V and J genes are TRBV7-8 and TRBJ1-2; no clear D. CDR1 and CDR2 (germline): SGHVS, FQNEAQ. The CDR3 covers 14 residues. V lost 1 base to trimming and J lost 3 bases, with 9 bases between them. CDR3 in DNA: TGTGCCAGCAGCTTAGGAGGGTTCGACTATGGCTACACCTTC. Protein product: CASSLGGFDYGYTF.

In DNA, the CDR3 is TGTGCCAGCACCCCCGGGGTGGGGGGAGATGAAAAACTGTTTTTT. It codes for CASTPGVGGDEKLFF. V and J are TRBV7-9 and TRBJ1-4; perhaps TRBD1 as D (5 bases). This CDR3 has 15 amino acids. Trimming cost V 7 bases and J 6 bases, with 18 bases left between them. Germline CDR1 and CDR2: SEHNR and FQNEAQ (reference sequence).

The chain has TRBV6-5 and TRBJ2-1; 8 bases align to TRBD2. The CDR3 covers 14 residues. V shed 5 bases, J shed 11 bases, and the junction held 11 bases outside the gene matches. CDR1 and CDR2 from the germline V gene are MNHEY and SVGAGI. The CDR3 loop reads CASSTPGLGSKQFF. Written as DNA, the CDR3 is TGTGCCAGCAGTACTCCGGGACTAGGAAGTAAGCAGTTCTTC.

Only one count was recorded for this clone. CDR3 DNA: TGCGCCAGCAGTGAGTCAGAGGAACGGGCTTTCTTT. Translated: CASSESEERAFF. The chain employs TRBV10-1 and TRBJ1-1, with D hard to call. The V end lost 0 bases, the J end lost 11 bases, and 10 bases lay between the germline ends. This CDR3 spans 12 amino acids. The germline V gene has CDR1 WNHNN and CDR2 SYGVQD (reference sequence).

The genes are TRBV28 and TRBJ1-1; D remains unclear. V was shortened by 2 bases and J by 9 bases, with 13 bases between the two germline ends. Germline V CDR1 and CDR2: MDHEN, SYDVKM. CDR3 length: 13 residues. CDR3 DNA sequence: TGTGCCAGCAGTTTACTGAAGGGAATGAAAGCTTTCTTT. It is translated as CASSLLKGMKAFF.

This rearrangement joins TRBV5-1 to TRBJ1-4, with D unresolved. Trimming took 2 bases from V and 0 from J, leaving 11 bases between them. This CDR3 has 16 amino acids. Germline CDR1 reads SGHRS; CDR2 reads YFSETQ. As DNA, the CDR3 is TGCGCCAGCAGCTTAGGTTATGAGGCAACTAATGAAAAACTGTTTTTT. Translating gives CASSLGYEATNEKLFF.

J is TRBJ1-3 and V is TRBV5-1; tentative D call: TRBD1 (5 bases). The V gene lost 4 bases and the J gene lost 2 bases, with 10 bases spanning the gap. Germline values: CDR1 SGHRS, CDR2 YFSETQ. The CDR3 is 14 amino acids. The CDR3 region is CASSPSGTGNTIYF. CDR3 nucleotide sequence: TGCGCCAGCAGCCCTTCAGGGACTGGAAACACCATATATTTT. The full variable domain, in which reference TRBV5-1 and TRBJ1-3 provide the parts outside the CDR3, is KAGVTQTPRYLIKTRGQQVTLSCSPISGHRSVSWYQQTPGQGLQFLFEYFSETQRNKGNFPGRFSGRQFSNSRSEMNVSTLELGDSALYLCASSPSGTGNTIYFGEGSWLTVV.

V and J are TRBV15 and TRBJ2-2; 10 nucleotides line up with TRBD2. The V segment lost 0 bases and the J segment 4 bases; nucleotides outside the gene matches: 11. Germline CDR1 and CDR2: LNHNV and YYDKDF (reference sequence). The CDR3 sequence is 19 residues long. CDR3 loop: CATSRDYASGGAGTGELFF. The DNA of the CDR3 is TGTGCCACCAGCAGAGATTATGCCAGCGGGGGGGCCGGCACCGGGGAGCTGTTTTTT.

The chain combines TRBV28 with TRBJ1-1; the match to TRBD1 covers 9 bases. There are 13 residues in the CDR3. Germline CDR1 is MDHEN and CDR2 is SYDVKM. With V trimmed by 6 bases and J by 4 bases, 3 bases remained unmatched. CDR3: CASRGQGFTEAFF. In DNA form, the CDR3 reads TGTGCCAGCAGAGGACAGGGGTTCACTGAAGCTTTCTTT.

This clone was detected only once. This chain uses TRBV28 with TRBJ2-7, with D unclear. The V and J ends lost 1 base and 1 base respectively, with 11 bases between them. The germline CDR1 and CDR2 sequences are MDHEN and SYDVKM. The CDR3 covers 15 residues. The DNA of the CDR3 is TGTGCCAGCAGTTTATCAACCGGTGTTTCCTACGAGCAGTACGTC. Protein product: CASSLSTGVSYEQYV.

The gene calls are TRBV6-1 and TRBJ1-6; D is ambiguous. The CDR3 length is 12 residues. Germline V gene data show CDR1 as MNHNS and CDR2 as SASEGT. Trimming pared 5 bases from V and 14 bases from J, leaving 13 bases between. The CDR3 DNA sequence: TGTGCCAGCAGTCCCACGAGGTCAACCCTCCACTTT. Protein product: CASSPTRSTLHF.

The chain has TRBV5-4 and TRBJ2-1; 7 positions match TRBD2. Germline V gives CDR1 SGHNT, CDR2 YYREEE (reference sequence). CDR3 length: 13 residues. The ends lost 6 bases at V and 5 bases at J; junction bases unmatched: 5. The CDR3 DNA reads TGTGCCAGCAACCGGGCGGGGGACAATGAGCAGTTCTTC. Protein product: CASNRAGDNEQFF. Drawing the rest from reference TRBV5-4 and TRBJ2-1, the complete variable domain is ETGVTQSPTHLIKTRGQQVTLRCSSQSGHNTVSWYQQALGQGPQFIFQYYREEENGRGNFPPRFSGLQFPNYSSELNVNALELDDSALYLCASNRAGDNEQFFGPGTRLTVL.

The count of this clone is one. CDR3 sequence (DNA): TGTGCCAGCAGCTTCGCCTCCTTTAGGATTTCAGAGACCCAGTACTTC. This sequence encodes CASSFASFRISETQYF. This chain links TRBV7-9 with TRBJ2-5; D uncertain. The CDR3 loop spans 16 amino acids. Germline CDR1 is SEHNR and CDR2 is FQNEAQ (reference sequence). V was cut by 3 bases and J by 4 bases, with 18 bases left in between.

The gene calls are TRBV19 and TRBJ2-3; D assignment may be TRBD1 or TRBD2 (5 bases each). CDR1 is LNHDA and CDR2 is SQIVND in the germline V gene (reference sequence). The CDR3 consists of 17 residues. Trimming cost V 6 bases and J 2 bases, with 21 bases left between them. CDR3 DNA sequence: TGTGCCAGTAGCGGAACCGGGACCAAGCTTTCCACAGATACGCAGTATTTT. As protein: CASSGTGTKLSTDTQYF.

CDR3 sequence reads: CASSSRDRAGDTQYF. CDR3 DNA: TGTGCCAGCAGCTCCCGGGACAGGGCAGGAGATACGCAGTATTTT. V usage is TRBV5-4 and J usage is TRBJ2-3; 9 positions match TRBD1. Germline V gene data show CDR1 as SGHNT and CDR2 as YYREEE (reference sequence). The CDR3 runs to 15 residues. Trimming cost V 3 bases and J 5 bases; bases outside gene matches: 7.

In DNA, the CDR3 is TGCGCCAGCAGCTTGGGAACGACAGGGGCCTACGAGCAGTACTTC. This sequence encodes CASSLGTTGAYEQYF. The V and J genes are TRBV5-1 and TRBJ2-7, with 8 bases identical to TRBD1. The length of the CDR3 is 15 residues. Germline trimming cut 0 bases from V and 2 bases from J; bases unmatched to any gene: 4. Germline assignment: CDR1 SGHRS and CDR2 YFSETQ.

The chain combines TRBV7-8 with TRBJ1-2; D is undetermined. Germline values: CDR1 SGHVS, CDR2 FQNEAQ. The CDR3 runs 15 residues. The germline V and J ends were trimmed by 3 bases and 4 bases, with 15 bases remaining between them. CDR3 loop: CASSFLDGSSYGYTF. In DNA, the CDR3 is TGTGCCAGCAGCTTTTTGGACGGAAGCAGCTATGGCTACACCTTC.

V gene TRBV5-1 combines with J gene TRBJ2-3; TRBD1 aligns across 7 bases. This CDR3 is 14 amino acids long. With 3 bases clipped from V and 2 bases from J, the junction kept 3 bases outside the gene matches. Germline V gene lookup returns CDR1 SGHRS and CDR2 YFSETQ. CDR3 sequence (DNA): TGCGCCAGCAGCTCGGGACAGTCCACAGATACGCAGTATTTT. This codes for CASSSGQSTDTQYF.